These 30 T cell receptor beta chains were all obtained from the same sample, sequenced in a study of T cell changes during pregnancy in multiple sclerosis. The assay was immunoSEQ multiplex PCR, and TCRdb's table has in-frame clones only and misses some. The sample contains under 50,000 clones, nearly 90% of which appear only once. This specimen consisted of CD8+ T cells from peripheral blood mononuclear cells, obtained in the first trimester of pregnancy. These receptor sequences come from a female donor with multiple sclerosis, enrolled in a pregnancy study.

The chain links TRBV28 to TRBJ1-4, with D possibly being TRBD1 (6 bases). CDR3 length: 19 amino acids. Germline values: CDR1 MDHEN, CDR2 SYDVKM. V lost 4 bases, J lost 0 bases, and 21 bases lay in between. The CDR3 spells CASSSLGAGAYPTNEKLFF. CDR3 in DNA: TGTGCCAGCAGTTCACTTGGTGCAGGGGCCTATCCAACTAATGAAAAACTGTTTTTT.

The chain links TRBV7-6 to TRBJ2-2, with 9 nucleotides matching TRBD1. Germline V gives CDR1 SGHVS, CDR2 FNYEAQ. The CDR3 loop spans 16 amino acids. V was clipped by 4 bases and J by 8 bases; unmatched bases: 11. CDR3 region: CASSSGTGRNWGELFF. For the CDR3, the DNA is TGTGCCAGCAGCTCCGGGACAGGGCGTAATTGGGGGGAGCTGTTTTTT.

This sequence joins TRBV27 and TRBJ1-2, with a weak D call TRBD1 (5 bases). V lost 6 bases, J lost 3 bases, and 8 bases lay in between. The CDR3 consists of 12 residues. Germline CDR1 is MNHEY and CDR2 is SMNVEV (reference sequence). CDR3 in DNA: TGTGCCAGCAGGGGGGGGTACTATGGCTACACCTTC. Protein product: CASRGGYYGYTF.

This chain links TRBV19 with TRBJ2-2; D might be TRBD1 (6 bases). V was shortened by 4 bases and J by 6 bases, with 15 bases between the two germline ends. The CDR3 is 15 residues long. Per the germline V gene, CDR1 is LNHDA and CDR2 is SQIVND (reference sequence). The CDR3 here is CASSTPPGTPGELFF. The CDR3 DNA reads TGTGCCAGTAGTACCCCGCCTGGGACACCCGGGGAGCTGTTTTTT.

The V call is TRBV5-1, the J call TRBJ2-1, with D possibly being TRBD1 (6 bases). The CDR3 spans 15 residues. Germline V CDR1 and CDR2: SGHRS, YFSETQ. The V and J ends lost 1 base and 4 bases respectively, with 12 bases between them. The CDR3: CASSLWLDSYNEQFF. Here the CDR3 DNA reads TGCGCCAGCAGCTTGTGGCTGGACAGTTACAATGAGCAGTTCTTC.

The CDR3 DNA follows: TGCGCCAGCAGCCAAGATCGGGGACAGGGGGACCGCTACACCTTC. As protein: CASSQDRGQGDRYTF. J is TRBJ1-2 and V is TRBV4-3, with 11 bases fitting TRBD1. The V gene's germline CDR1 is LGHNA and CDR2 YSLEER. This CDR3 has 15 amino acids. V was clipped by 0 bases and J by 9 bases; unmatched bases: 6.

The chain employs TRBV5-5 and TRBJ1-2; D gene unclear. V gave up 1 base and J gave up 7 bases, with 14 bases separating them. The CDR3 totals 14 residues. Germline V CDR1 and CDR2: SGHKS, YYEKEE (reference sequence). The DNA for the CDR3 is TGTGCCAGCAGCTTGAGTGGGGAACGGGGTGGCTACACCTTC. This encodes CASSLSGERGGYTF.

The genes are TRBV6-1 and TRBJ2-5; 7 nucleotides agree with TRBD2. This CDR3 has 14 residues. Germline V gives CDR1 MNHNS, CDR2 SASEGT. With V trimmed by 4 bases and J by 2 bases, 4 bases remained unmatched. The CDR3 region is CASSGSSGQETQYF. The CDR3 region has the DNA TGTGCCAGCAGTGGGAGTAGCGGGCAAGAGACCCAGTACTTC.

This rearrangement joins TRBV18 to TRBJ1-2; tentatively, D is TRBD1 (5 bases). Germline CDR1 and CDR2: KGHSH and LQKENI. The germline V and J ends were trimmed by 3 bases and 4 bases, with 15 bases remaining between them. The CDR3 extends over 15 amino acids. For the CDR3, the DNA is TGTGCCAGCTCACCGGCGGGGGAATGGGGCTATGGCTACACCTTC. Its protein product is CASSPAGEWGYGYTF.

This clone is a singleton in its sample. CDR3 sequence: CASSQGQGTSYEQYF. The DNA of the CDR3 is TGTGCCAGCAGCCAGGGACAGGGGACCTCCTACGAGCAGTACTTC. The chain has TRBV14 and TRBJ2-7; TRBD1 matches at 10 bases. The germline V gene encodes CDR1 SGHDN and CDR2 FVKESK. The J segment lost 0 bases and the V segment lost 3 bases, leaving 2 bases of the junction unmatched. The CDR3 contains 15 residues.

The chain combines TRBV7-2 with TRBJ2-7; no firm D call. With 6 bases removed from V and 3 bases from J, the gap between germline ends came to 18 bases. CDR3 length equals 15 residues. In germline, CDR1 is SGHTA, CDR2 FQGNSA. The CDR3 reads CASSSYTSGFYEQYF. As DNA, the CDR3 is TGTGCCAGCAGTTCCTACACCTCCGGGTTCTACGAGCAGTACTTC.

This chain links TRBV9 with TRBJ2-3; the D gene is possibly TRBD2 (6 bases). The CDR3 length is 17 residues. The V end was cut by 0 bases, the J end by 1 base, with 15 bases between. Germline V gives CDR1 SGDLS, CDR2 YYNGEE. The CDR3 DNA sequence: TGTGCCAGCAGCGTAGGGGATCTGTGGGGGGGCACAGATACGCAGTATTTT. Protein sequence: CASSVGDLWGGTDTQYF.

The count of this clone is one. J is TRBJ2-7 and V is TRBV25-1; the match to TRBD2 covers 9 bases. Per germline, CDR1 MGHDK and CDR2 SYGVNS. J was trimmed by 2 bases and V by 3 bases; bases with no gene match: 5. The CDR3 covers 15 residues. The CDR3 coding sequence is TGTGCCAGCAGTGAGGGGCGGGGGGGACCCTACGAGCAGTACTTC. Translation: CASSEGRGGPYEQYF.

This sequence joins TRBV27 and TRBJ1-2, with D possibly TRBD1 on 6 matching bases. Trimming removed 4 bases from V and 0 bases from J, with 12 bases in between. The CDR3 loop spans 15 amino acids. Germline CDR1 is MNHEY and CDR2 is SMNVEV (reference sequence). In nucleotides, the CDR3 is TGTGCCAGCAGTTCCCCGGACAGAGCTAACTATGGCTACACCTTC. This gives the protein CASSSPDRANYGYTF.

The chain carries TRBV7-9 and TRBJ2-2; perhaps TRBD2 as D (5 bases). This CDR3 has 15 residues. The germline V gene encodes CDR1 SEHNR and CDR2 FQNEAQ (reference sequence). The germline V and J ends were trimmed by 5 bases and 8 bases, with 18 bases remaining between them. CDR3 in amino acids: CASSDEDFSGGELFF. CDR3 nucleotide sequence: TGTGCCAGCAGCGATGAGGACTTCTCGGGAGGGGAGCTGTTTTTT.

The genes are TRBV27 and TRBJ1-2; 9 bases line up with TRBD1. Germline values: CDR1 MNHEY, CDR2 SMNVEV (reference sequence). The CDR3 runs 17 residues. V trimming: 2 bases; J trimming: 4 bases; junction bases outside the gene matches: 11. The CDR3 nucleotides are TGTGCCAGCAGTTTAACCCCCGGGACAGGGACCCTCTATGGCTACACCTTC. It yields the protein CASSLTPGTGTLYGYTF.

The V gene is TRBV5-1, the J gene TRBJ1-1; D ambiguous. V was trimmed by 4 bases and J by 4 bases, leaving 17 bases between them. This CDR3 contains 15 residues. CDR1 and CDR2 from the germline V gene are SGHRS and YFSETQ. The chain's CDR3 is CASSQEGGMTTEAFF. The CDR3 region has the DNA TGCGCCAGCAGCCAGGAGGGAGGTATGACCACTGAAGCTTTCTTT.

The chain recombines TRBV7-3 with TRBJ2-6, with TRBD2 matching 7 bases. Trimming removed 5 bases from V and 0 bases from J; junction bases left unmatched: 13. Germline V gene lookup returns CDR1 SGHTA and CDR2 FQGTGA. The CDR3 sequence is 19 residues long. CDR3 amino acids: CASSPMGGVPYSGANVLTF. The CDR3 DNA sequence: TGTGCCAGCAGCCCCATGGGAGGGGTCCCCTACTCTGGGGCCAACGTCCTGACTTTC.

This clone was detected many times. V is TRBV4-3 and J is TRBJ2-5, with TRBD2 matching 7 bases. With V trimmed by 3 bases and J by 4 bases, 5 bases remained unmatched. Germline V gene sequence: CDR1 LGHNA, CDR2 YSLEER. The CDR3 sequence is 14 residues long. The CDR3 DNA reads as TGCGCCAGCAGCCATGGACTAGAGGCAGAGACCCAGTACTTC. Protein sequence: CASSHGLEAETQYF.

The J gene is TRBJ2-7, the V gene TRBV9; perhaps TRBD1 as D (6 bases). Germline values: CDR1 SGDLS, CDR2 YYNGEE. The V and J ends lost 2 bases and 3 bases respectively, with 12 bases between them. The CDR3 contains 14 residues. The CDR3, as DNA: TGTGCCAGCAGCGTCGGGGACAACGACTACGAGCAGTACTTC. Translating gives CASSVGDNDYEQYF.

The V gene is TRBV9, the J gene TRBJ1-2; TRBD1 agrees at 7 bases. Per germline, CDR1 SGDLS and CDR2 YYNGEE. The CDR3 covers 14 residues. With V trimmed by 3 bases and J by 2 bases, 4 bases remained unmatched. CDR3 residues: CASSETGINYGYTF. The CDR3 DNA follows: TGTGCCAGCAGCGAGACAGGGATAAACTATGGCTACACCTTC.

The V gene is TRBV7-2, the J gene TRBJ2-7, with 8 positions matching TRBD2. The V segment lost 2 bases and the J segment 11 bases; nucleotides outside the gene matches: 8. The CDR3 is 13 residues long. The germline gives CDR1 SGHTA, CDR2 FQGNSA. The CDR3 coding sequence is TGTGCCAGCAGCTTAATTACTAGCGGAGAGAAGTACTTC. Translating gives CASSLITSGEKYF.

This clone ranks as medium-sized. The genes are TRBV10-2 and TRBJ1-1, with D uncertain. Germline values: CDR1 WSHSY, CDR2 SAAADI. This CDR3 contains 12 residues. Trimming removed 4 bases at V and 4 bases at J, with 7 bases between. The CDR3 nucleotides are TGCGCCAGCAGTGCCGGAGGCACTGAAGCTTTCTTT. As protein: CASSAGGTEAFF.

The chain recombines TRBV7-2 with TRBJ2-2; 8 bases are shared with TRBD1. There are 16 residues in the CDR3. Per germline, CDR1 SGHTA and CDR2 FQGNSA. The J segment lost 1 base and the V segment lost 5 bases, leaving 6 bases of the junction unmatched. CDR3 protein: CASSPNRGWNTGELFF. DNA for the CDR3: TGTGCCAGCAGCCCTAACAGGGGGTGGAACACCGGGGAGCTGTTTTTT.

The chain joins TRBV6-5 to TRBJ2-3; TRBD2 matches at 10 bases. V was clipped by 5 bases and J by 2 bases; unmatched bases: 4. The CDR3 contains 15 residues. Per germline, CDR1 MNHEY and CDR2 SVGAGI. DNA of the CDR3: TGTGCCAGCAGTAACAGCGGGGGGGCCACAGATACGCAGTATTTT. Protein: CASSNSGGATDTQYF.

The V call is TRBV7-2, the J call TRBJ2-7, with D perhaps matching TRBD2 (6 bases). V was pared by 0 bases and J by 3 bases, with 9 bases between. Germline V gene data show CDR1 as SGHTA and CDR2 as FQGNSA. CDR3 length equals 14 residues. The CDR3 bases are TGTGCCAGCAGCTTAGCGGGGGGTTACTACGAGCAGTACTTC. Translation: CASSLAGGYYEQYF.

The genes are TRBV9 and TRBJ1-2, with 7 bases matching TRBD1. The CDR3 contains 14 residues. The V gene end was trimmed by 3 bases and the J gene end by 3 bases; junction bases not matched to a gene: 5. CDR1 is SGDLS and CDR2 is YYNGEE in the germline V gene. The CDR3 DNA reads TGTGCCAGCAGCGGGCGACAGGGAGACTATGGCTACACCTTC. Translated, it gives CASSGRQGDYGYTF.

The DNA of the CDR3 is TGCGCCAGCAACCTCGGACAGTACTACGAGCAGTACTTC. Encoded protein: CASNLGQYYEQYF. The chain combines TRBV10-2 with TRBJ2-7; D is possibly TRBD1 (6 bases). The V end was cut by 7 bases, the J end by 3 bases, with 13 bases between. The CDR3 loop spans 13 amino acids. The germline V gene encodes CDR1 WSHSY and CDR2 SAAADI.

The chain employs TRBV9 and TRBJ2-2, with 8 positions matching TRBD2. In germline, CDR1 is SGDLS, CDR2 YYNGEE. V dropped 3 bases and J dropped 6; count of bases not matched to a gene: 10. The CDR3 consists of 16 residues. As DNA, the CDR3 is TGTGCCAGCAGCGACCCCGGGACTAGTATTGCCGGGGAGCTGTTTTTT. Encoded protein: CASSDPGTSIAGELFF.

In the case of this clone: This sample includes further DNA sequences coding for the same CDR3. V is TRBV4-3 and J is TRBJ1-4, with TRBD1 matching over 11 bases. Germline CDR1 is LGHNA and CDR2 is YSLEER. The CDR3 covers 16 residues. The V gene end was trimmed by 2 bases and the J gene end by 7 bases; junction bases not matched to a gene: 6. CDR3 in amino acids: CASSQSAGTGGEKLFF. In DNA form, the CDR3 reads TGCGCCAGCAGCCAATCTGCTGGGACAGGGGGTGAAAAACTGTTTTTT.